This T cell receptor (beta chain) comes out of a study of blood T cell repertoires in COVID-19. Produced via immunoSEQ multiplex PCR; TCRdb's table is partial and in-frame only. The data hold about 75,000 clones, with 85% to 90% observed a single time. The sequence was obtained from a human donor in a cohort sampled during active COVID-19. What was sequenced was peripheral blood.

In DNA form, the CDR3 reads TGTGCCAGCAGCCCGACAGGGAACAATGAGCAGTTCTTC. The encoded protein is CASSPTGNNEQFF. The V call is TRBV7-9, the J call TRBJ2-1, with TRBD1 identical over 7 bases. J lost 5 bases, V lost 5 bases, and 3 bases had no gene match. The CDR3 covers 13 residues. Germline assignment: CDR1 SEHNR and CDR2 FQNEAQ (reference sequence).